A single sample gave rise to the 7 T cell receptor beta chains below, sequenced in a study of blood T cell repertoires in COVID-19 (dated by TCRdb to the early 2020s). Library generation was performed with the immunoSEQ multiplex PCR assay. This immuneACCESS table, as held by TCRdb, lists in-frame sequences with V and J called but not all clones. Of the missing ones, under half trace to an unresolved V gene in checked studies; the others have no known cause. The sample has about 250,000 clones on record, around 86% of them singletons. The biggest ten clones account for approximately 1.6% of the sample. The material sequenced was PBMCs or T cells enriched from blood (not recorded which). The receptors originated from a middle-aged man who had recovered from COVID-19.

This clone appeared a single time. The chain links TRBV5-5 to TRBJ2-2; 10 bases agree with TRBD2. The CDR3 length is 15 residues. The germline CDR1 and CDR2 sequences are SGHKS and YYEKEE (reference sequence). V shed 4 bases and J 8 bases; nucleotides not matched to a gene: 8. In DNA, the CDR3 is TGTGCCAGCAGCCGCATGCTAGCGGGAGAGGGGGAGCTGTTTTTT. Its translation: CASSRMLAGEGELFF. Based on the CDR3 plus reference TRBV5-5 and TRBJ2-2, the full variable domain is DAGVTQSPTHLIKTRGQQVTLRCSPISGHKSVSWYQQVLGQGPQFIFQYYEKEERGRGNFPDRFSARQFPNYSSELNVNALLLGDSALYLCASSRMLAGEGELFFGEGSRLTVL.

In nucleotides, the CDR3 is TGTGCCAGCAGTAAAAGGGGGGGCGCAGGCAATGAGCAGTTCTTC. Its translation is CASSKRGGAGNEQFF. V is TRBV6-5 and J is TRBJ2-1, with D possibly TRBD2 on 7 matching bases. The CDR3 is made up of 15 amino acids. CDR1 and CDR2 (germline): MNHEY, SVGAGI. V was clipped by 5 bases and J by 6 bases, with 17 bases between them.

The gene calls are TRBV30 and TRBJ2-3; D is undetermined. In germline, CDR1 is GTSNPN, CDR2 SVGIG (reference sequence). Trimming stripped 3 bases from V and 2 bases from J, with 21 bases between. The CDR3 is 17 residues long. CDR3 in amino acids: CAWSKDLSRGATDTQYF. In DNA, the CDR3 is TGTGCCTGGAGCAAAGACCTTTCTCGAGGCGCCACAGATACGCAGTATTTT.

This clone was seen once. The rearrangement joins TRBV7-2 to TRBJ2-2; maybe TRBD2 (5 bases). Germline CDR1 reads SGHTA; CDR2 reads FQGNSA. This CDR3 is built from 15 residues. V gave up 5 bases and J gave up 4 bases, with 14 bases separating them. The CDR3 sequence is CASSLNAGRTGELFF. The CDR3 DNA follows: TGTGCCAGCAGCCTAAATGCGGGTCGCACCGGGGAGCTGTTTTTT.

The chain joins TRBV3-1 (or the pseudogene TRBV3-2) to TRBJ2-7, with 10 bases lining up with TRBD2. V shed 4 bases, J shed 1 base, and the junction held 13 bases outside the gene matches. Germline assignment: CDR1 LGHDT and CDR2 YNNKEL (reference sequence). CDR3 length: 18 residues. CDR3 bases: TGTGCCAGCAGCCTCCAAGCGGGGGGGATGGGAGGTTCCTACGAGCAGTACTTC. It translates to CASSLQAGGMGGSYEQYF.

Only one count was recorded for this clone. The genes are TRBV29-1 and TRBJ1-1; D may be TRBD1 (6 bases). Germline V lookup: CDR1 SQVTM, CDR2 ANQGSEA. This CDR3 comprises 14 residues. V lost 7 bases, J lost 0 bases, and 15 bases lay in between. The chain's CDR3 is CSAPDRTMNTEAFF. The CDR3 coding sequence is TGCAGCGCCCCGGACAGAACTATGAACACTGAAGCTTTCTTT.

The chain links TRBV24-1 to TRBJ1-3; 8 bases agree with TRBD1. The V gene's germline CDR1 is KGHDR and CDR2 SFDVKD. This CDR3 spans 16 amino acids. The V segment lost 5 bases and the J segment 5 bases; nucleotides outside the gene matches: 10. DNA of the CDR3: TGTGCCACCAGTGCACGGACAGGGAGCTCCAGAAACACCATATATTTT. Translated, it gives CATSARTGSSRNTIYF.